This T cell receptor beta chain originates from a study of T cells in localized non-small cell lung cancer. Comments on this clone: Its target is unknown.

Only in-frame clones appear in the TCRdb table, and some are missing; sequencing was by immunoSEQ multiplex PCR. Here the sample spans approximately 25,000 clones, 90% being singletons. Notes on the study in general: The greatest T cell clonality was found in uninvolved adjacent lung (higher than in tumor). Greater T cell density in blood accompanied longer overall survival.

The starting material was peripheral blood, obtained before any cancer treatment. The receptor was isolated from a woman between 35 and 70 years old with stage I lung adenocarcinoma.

Written as DNA, the CDR3 is TGTGCCAGCAGCCCATACACAGATACGCAGTATTTT. The encoded protein is CASSPYTDTQYF. The chain is built from TRBV14 and TRBJ2-3; D is undetermined. Trimming stripped 4 bases from V and 2 bases from J, with 4 bases between. The CDR3 loop spans 12 amino acids. Germline V CDR1 and CDR2: SGHDN, FVKESK. The whole variable domain, filled in from reference TRBV14 and TRBJ2-3, reads EAGVTQFPSHSVIEKGQTVTLRCDPISGHDNLYWYRRVMGKEIKFLLHFVKESKQDESGMPNNRFLAERTGGTYSTLKVQPAELEDSGVYFCASSPYTDTQYFGPGTRLTVL.